This TCR beta chain was found in a study of graft-versus-host responses after intestinal transplantation. Looking at the study overall: Tacrolimus and steroids were given for roughly 3 years to all recipients after anti-thymocyte globulin induction.

The assay was immunoSEQ multiplex PCR, and TCRdb's table has in-frame clones only and misses some. The sample yields more than 65,000 clones, approximately 80% seen once. On this clone: Its antigen remains unidentified.

V was clipped by 4 bases and J by 5 bases; unmatched bases: 11. The V gene's germline CDR1 is SGHRS and CDR2 YFSETQ. This CDR3 has 15 residues. This receptor was taken from a human donor who was the organ donor for an intestinal transplant. The sequencing here drew on unstimulated CD4+ T cells sorted from spleen or lymph node cells, taken before transplant. The V call is TRBV5-1, the J call TRBJ1-2, with 7 bases lining up with TRBD1. DNA for the CDR3: TGCGCCAGCAGCATCGACAGGGATCCCCCGTATGGCTACACCTTC. This encodes CASSIDRDPPYGYTF.